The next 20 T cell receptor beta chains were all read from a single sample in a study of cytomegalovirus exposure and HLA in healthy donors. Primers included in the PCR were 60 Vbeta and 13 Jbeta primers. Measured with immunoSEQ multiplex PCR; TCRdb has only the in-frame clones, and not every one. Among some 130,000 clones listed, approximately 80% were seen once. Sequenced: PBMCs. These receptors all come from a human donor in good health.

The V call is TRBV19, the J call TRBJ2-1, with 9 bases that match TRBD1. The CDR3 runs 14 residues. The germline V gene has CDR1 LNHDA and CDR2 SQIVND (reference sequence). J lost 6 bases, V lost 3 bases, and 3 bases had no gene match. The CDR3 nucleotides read TGTGCCAGTAGTATGGGACAGGGTCCCAATGAGCAGTTCTTC. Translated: CASSMGQGPNEQFF. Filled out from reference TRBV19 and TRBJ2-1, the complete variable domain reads DGGITQSPKYLFRKEGQNVTLSCEQNLNHDAMYWYRQDPGQGLRLIYYSQIVNDFQKGDIAEGYSVSREKKESFPLTVTSAQKNPTAFYLCASSMGQGPNEQFFGPGTRLTVL.

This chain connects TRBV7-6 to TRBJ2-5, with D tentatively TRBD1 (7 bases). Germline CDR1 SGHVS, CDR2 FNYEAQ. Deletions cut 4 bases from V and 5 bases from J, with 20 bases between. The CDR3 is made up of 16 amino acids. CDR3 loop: CASSSGGLGVGETQYF. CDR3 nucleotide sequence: TGTGCCAGCAGCTCAGGGGGACTCGGGGTAGGGGAGACCCAGTACTTC. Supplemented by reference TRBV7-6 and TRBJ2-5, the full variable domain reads GAGVSQSPRYKVTKRGQDVALRCDPISGHVSLYWYRQALGQGPEFLTYFNYEAQQDKSGLPNDRFSAERPEGSISTLTIQRTEQRDSAMYRCASSSGGLGVGETQYFGPGTRLLVL.

CDR3 loop: CASSPWTGAYEQYF. The CDR3 DNA reads TGTGCCAGCAGCCCGTGGACAGGAGCCTACGAGCAGTACTTC. J is TRBJ2-7 and V is TRBV5-5; 7 bases match TRBD1. V was clipped by 4 bases and J by 2 bases; unmatched bases: 6. Germline-derived CDR1 and CDR2 are SGHKS and YYEKEE (reference sequence). CDR3 length equals 14 residues.

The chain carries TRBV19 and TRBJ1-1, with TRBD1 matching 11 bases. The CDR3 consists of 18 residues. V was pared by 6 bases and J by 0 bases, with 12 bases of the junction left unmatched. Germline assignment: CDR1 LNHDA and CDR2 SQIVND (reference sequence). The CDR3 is CASSKEDRGLLLNTEAFF. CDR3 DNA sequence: TGTGCCAGTAGCAAGGAGGACAGGGGGCTGCTTTTGAACACTGAAGCTTTCTTT.

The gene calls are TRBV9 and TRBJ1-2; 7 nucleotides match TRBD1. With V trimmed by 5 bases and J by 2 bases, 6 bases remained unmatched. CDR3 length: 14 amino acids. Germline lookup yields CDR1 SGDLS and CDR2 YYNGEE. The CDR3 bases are TGTGCCAGCAGACAGGGGCCGAGGAACTATGGCTACACCTTC. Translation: CASRQGPRNYGYTF.

The CDR3, as DNA: TGTGCCAGTACAACCCGGGGGTGGGTGGTAAAGGATGAGCAGTTCTTC. This translates into CASTTRGWVVKDEQFF. The V gene is TRBV19, the J gene TRBJ2-1, with D maybe TRBD2 (6 bases). Trimming cost V 7 bases and J 8 bases, with 24 bases left between them. The CDR3 spans 16 residues. Germline CDR1 and CDR2: LNHDA and SQIVND (reference sequence).

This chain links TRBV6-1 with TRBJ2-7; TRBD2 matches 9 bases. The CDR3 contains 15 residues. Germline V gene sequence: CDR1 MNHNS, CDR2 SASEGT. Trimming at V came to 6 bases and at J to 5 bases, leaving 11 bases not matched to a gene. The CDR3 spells CASSPWAGGIHEQYF. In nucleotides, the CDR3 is TGTGCCAGCAGCCCTTGGGCGGGGGGGATCCACGAGCAGTACTTC.

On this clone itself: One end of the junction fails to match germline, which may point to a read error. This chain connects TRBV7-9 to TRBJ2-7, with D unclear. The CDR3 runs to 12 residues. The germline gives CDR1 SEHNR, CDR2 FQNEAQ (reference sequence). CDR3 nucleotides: TGTTCCAGCAGCCTCTCTGCCTACGAGCAGTACTTC. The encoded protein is CSSSLSAYEQYF.

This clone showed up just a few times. This CDR3 reads CASSQSGHLSNQPQHF. The CDR3 DNA reads TGCGCCAGCAGCCAATCGGGACATCTAAGCAATCAGCCCCAGCATTTT. This chain uses TRBV4-1 with TRBJ1-5; possibly TRBD1 for D (6 bases). CDR3 length: 16 residues. V was pared by 2 bases and J by 1 base, with 12 bases between. The germline V gene has CDR1 MGHRA and CDR2 YSYEKL.

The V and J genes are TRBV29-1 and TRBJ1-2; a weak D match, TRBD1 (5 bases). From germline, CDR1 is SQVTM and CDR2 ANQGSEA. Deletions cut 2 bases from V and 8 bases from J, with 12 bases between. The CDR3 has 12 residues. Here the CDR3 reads CSVESSGTGYTF. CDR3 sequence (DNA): TGCAGCGTTGAATCTAGCGGGACCGGCTACACCTTC.

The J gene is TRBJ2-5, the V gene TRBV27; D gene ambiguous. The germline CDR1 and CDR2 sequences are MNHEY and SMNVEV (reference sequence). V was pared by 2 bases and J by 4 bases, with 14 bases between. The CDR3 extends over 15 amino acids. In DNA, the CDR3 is TGTGCCAGCAGTTTAGGGCCGAGCAAGCTAGAGACCCAGTACTTC. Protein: CASSLGPSKLETQYF.

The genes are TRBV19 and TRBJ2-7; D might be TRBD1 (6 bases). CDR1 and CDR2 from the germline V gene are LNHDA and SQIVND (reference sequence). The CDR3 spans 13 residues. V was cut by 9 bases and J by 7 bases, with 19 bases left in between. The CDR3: CASQPGLGGEQYF. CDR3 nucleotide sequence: TGTGCCAGCCAACCGGGGCTAGGGGGAGAGCAGTACTTC.

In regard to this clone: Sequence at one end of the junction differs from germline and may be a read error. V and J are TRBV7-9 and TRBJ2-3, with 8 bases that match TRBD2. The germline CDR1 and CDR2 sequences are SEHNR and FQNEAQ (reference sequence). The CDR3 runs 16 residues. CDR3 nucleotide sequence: TGTTCCAGCAGCTTATGGACGGGGGGGCTAGAAGATACGCAGTATTTT. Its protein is CSSSLWTGGLEDTQYF.

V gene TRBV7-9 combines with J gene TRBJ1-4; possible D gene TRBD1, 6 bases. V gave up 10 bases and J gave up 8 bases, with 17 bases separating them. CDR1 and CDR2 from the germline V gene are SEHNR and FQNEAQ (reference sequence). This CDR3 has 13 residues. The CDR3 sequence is CAIGGGLGEKLFF. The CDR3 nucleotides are TGTGCCATCGGGGGGGGGCTGGGGGAAAAACTGTTTTTT. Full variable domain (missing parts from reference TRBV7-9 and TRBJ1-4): DTGVSQNPRHKITKRGQNVTFRCDPISEHNRLYWYRQTLGQGPEFLTYFQNEAQLEKSRLLSDRFSAERPKGSFSTLEIQRTEQGDSAMYLCAIGGGLGEKLFFGSGTQLSVL.

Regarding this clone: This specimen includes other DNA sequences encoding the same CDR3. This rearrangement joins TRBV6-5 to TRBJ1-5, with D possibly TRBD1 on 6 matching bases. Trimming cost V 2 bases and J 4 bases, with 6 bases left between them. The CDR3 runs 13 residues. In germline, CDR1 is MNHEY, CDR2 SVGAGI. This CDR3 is CASSYRGNQPQHF. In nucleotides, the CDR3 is TGTGCCAGCAGTTACAGGGGGAATCAGCCCCAGCATTTT.

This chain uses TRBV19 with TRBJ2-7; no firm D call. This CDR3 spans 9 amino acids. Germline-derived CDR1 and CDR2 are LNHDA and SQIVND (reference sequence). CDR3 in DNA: TGTAGCAGGAACTACGAGCAGTACTTC. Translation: CSRNYEQYF.

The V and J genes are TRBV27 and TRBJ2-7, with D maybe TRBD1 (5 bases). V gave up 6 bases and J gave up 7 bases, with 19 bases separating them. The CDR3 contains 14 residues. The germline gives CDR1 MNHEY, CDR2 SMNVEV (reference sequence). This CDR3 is CASSASTFQGEQYF. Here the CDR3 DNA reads TGTGCCAGCAGCGCCTCCACTTTCCAGGGAGAGCAGTACTTC.

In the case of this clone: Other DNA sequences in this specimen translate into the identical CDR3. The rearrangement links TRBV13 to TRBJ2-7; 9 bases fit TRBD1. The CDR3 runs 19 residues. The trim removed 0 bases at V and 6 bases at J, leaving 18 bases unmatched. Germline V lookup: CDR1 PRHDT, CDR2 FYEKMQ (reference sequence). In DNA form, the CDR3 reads TGTGCCAGCAGCTTAGGCCTGGTGACAGGGGGTTTGTTAGGCAGCGAGCAGTACTTC. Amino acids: CASSLGLVTGGLLGSEQYF.

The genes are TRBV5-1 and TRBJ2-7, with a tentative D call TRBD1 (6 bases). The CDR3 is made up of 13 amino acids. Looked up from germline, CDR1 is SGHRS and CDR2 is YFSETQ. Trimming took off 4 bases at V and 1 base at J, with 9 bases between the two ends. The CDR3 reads CASSPTGSYEQYF. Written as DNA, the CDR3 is TGCGCCAGCAGCCCGACAGGATCCTACGAGCAGTACTTC.

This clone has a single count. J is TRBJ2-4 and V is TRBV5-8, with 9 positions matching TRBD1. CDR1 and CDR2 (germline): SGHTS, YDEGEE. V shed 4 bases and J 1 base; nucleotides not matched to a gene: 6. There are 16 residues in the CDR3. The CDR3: CASSLDRGTAKNIQYF. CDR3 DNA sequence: TGTGCCAGCAGCCTTGACAGGGGGACGGCCAAAAACATTCAGTACTTC.